A single sample gave rise to the 16 T cell receptor beta chains below, sequenced in a study of blood T cell repertoires in COVID-19. TCRdb keeps only in-frame clones here, not all; method: immunoSEQ multiplex PCR. This sample has about 220,000 clones, with over 75% found just once. The material sequenced was peripheral blood. The receptors stem from a human donor in a cohort sampled during active COVID-19.

V gene TRBV9 combines with J gene TRBJ1-2, with 7 positions matching TRBD1. Germline loops: CDR1 SGDLS, CDR2 YYNGEE. V lost 3 bases and J lost 7; bases outside the gene matches: 12. The CDR3 has 15 amino acids. The CDR3 DNA is TGTGCCAGCAGCGCAGAGGGACAGCGGGCTGGTGGCTACACCTTC. Translation: CASSAEGQRAGGYTF. The full variable domain, with the rest looked up from reference TRBV9 and TRBJ1-2, is DSGVTQTPKHLITATGQRVTLRCSPRSGDLSVYWYQQSLDQGLQFLIQYYNGEERAKGNILERFSAQQFPDLHSELNLSSLELGDSALYFCASSAEGQRAGGYTFGSGTRLTVV.

V and J are TRBV7-2 and TRBJ2-2; TRBD1 is a possible D gene (5 bases). Germline V gives CDR1 SGHTA, CDR2 FQGNSA. CDR3 size: 13 residues. Between the trimmed V and J ends, which lost 1 base and 9 bases, there was a span of 9 bases. Written as DNA, the CDR3 is TGTGCCAGCAGCTTAGACAGGTCGAGGGAGCTGTTTTTT. Protein product: CASSLDRSRELFF.

This clone was counted at least ten times. The chain carries TRBV4-1 and TRBJ2-2; 11 bases are a match to TRBD1. CDR1 MGHRA and CDR2 YSYEKL come from the germline V gene. The V and J ends lost 7 bases and 6 bases, in that order; junction bases with no gene match: 13. The CDR3 spans 17 residues. The CDR3 sequence: CASTPTGTGGLAGELFF. CDR3 bases: TGCGCCAGCACCCCGACCGGGACAGGGGGGCTCGCCGGGGAGCTGTTTTTT.

This chain uses TRBV19 with TRBJ2-1, with D possibly being TRBD2 (6 bases). V dropped 5 bases and J dropped 0 bases, with 11 bases sitting between them. The CDR3 consists of 15 residues. Germline lookup yields CDR1 LNHDA and CDR2 SQIVND (reference sequence). CDR3 bases: TGTGCCAGTAGTCTGGACGGGAGCTCCTACAATGAGCAGTTCTTC. It encodes CASSLDGSSYNEQFF.

The sample holds one count of this clone. The V gene is TRBV5-1, the J gene TRBJ1-1, with 9 bases that match TRBD1. J lost 0 bases, V lost 4 bases, and 7 bases had no gene match. Germline V gene sequence: CDR1 SGHRS, CDR2 YFSETQ. The CDR3 length is 16 residues. This CDR3 reads CASSEGQGLMNTEAFF. The DNA of the CDR3 is TGCGCCAGCAGCGAGGGACAGGGTTTAATGAACACTGAAGCTTTCTTT.

The chain is built from TRBV19 and TRBJ1-1; D gene ambiguous. The CDR3 loop spans 13 amino acids. V dropped 9 bases and J dropped 0 bases, with 11 bases sitting between them. Per germline, CDR1 LNHDA and CDR2 SQIVND (reference sequence). CDR3 sequence: CASGSELNTEAFF. The CDR3, as DNA: TGTGCCAGCGGAAGCGAGCTGAACACTGAAGCTTTCTTT.

The CDR3 is CASSLSSGADTGELFF. CDR3 nucleotide sequence: TGTGCCAGCAGCTTATCTAGCGGGGCGGACACCGGGGAGCTGTTTTTT. The V call is TRBV7-2, the J call TRBJ2-2, with 9 bases that match TRBD2. CDR1 is SGHTA, CDR2 FQGNSA, per germline. This CDR3 spans 16 amino acids. Trimming at V came to 2 bases and at J to 3 bases, leaving 4 bases not matched to a gene.

V is TRBV25-1 and J is TRBJ1-5; 8 bases align to TRBD1. CDR3 length equals 14 residues. The germline V gene has CDR1 MGHDK and CDR2 SYGVNS. V was pared by 10 bases and J by 11 bases, with 16 bases of the junction left unmatched. CDR3 sequence reads: CATRGQGLSGAQHF. The CDR3 nucleotides are TGTGCCACCCGAGGACAGGGTCTGTCGGGGGCCCAGCATTTT.

This sequence joins TRBV5-1 and TRBJ2-1; 10 nucleotides agree with TRBD1. Germline-derived CDR1 and CDR2 are SGHRS and YFSETQ. This CDR3 region has 16 residues. The ends lost 4 bases at V and 6 bases at J; junction bases unmatched: 10. The CDR3 region has the DNA TGCGCCAGCAGCCGGGAGTCAGGGACAGGGGTCAATGAGCAGTTCTTC. Translating gives CASSRESGTGVNEQFF.

V is TRBV27 and J is TRBJ1-5; D is perhaps TRBD1 (6 bases). The CDR3 totals 16 residues. The germline CDR1 and CDR2 sequences are MNHEY and SMNVEV (reference sequence). With 0 bases removed from V and 2 bases from J, the gap between germline ends came to 11 bases. The CDR3 loop reads CASSLSAGVGNQPQHF. In DNA form, the CDR3 reads TGTGCCAGCAGTTTATCGGCAGGGGTGGGCAATCAGCCCCAGCATTTT.

The V gene is TRBV6-5, the J gene TRBJ2-5; the D gene is possibly TRBD2 (6 bases). The germline V and J ends were trimmed by 2 bases and 4 bases, with 8 bases remaining between them. The length of the CDR3 is 13 residues. The V gene's germline CDR1 is MNHEY and CDR2 SVGAGI. The CDR3 loop is CASSYAEGETQYF. CDR3 DNA: TGTGCCAGCAGTTACGCGGAGGGAGAGACCCAGTACTTC.

The CDR3: CATWQISGNTIYF. In DNA form, the CDR3 reads TGTGCCACCTGGCAAATCTCTGGAAACACCATATATTTT. This sequence joins TRBV7-9 and TRBJ1-3; D call uncertain. V gave up 10 bases and J gave up 0 bases, with 10 bases separating them. The CDR3 runs to 13 residues. CDR1 is SEHNR, CDR2 FQNEAQ, per germline (reference sequence).

This clone was counted between two and nine times. The genes are TRBV19 and TRBJ1-5, with D hard to call. The germline gives CDR1 LNHDA, CDR2 SQIVND (reference sequence). This CDR3 is 14 amino acids long. Trimming left V 5 bases short and J 2 bases short, with 10 bases between. CDR3 sequence (DNA): TGTGCCAGTAGTGGGCGTCAGGGCAATCAGCCCCAGCATTTT. This gives the protein CASSGRQGNQPQHF.

This clone was seen only a few times. The genes are TRBV2 and TRBJ2-7; 7 bases align to TRBD1. The CDR3 extends over 12 amino acids. V was clipped by 8 bases and J by 2 bases; unmatched bases: 3. Germline V gives CDR1 SNHLY, CDR2 FYNNEI. In DNA form, the CDR3 reads TGTGCCAGCGCGACAGGGCCCTACGAGCAGTACTTC. It yields the protein CASATGPYEQYF.

V gene TRBV24-1 combines with J gene TRBJ2-1, with D perhaps TRBD1 (6 bases). Germline loops: CDR1 KGHDR, CDR2 SFDVKD. The CDR3 is 13 residues long. With 10 bases removed from V and 6 bases from J, the gap between germline ends came to 15 bases. CDR3 nucleotide sequence: TGTGCCACTGGGACACAGGGAGTCAATGAGCAGTTCTTC. It codes for CATGTQGVNEQFF.

This clone was counted between two and nine times. This chain uses TRBV18 with TRBJ2-3, with a possible D match to TRBD1 (5 bases). V was shortened by 2 bases and J by 0 bases, with 12 bases between the two germline ends. Germline CDR1 and CDR2: KGHSH and LQKENI. This CDR3 is 16 amino acids long. CDR3 sequence reads: CASSPRQLSSTDTQYF. In DNA, the CDR3 is TGTGCCAGCTCACCAAGACAGCTCTCTAGCACAGATACGCAGTATTTT.